The 24 T cell receptor beta chains below all came from one sample that was sequenced in a study of blood T cell repertoires in COVID-19. Assay used: immunoSEQ multiplex PCR; TCRdb lists only in-frame clones, some missing. This sample has approximately 220,000 clones, with 86% found just once. The sequenced sample was PBMCs or T cells enriched from blood (not recorded which). The receptors were gathered from a woman younger than 45 who had been exposed to COVID-19.

The V and J genes are TRBV5-4 and TRBJ2-3, with a weak D call TRBD2 (6 bases). The germline V gene encodes CDR1 SGHNT and CDR2 YYREEE (reference sequence). The CDR3 sequence is 14 residues long. The V gene lost 4 bases and the J gene lost 1 base, with 10 bases spanning the gap. The CDR3 reads CASSGTGGTDTQYF. In DNA form, the CDR3 reads TGTGCCAGCAGCGGGACGGGGGGCACAGATACGCAGTATTTT.

The chain is built from TRBV11-2 and TRBJ1-2; TRBD1 agrees at 10 bases. V lost 4 bases, J lost 4 bases, and 6 bases stayed unmatched. The CDR3 length is 15 residues. The germline CDR1 and CDR2 sequences are SGHAT and FQNNGV. The CDR3 protein is CASSSGQGIGYGYTF. DNA of the CDR3: TGTGCCAGCAGCTCGGGACAGGGGATTGGCTATGGCTACACCTTC.

This rearrangement joins TRBV2 to TRBJ1-2; TRBD1 agrees at 8 bases. J was trimmed by 4 bases and V by 2 bases; bases with no gene match: 3. Per germline, CDR1 SNHLY and CDR2 FYNNEI. The CDR3 runs to 14 residues. CDR3 protein: CASSESGGSYGYTF. CDR3 in DNA: TGTGCCAGCAGTGAATCAGGGGGCAGCTATGGCTACACCTTC.

The chain has TRBV9 and TRBJ1-3, with 7 bases lining up with TRBD1. The V gene's germline CDR1 is SGDLS and CDR2 YYNGEE. This CDR3 has 15 residues. V lost 0 bases to trimming and J lost 0 bases; unmatched junction nucleotides: 0. CDR3 region: CASSVGDSSGNTIYF. The DNA for the CDR3 is TGTGCCAGCAGCGTAGGGGACAGCTCTGGAAACACCATATATTTT.

The chain joins TRBV5-1 to TRBJ2-1; a weak D match, TRBD2 (6 bases). V was cut by 0 bases and J by 7 bases, with 20 bases left in between. The CDR3 totals 17 residues. Germline CDR1 is SGHRS and CDR2 is YFSETQ. The CDR3: CASSLAGGFRGPNEQFF. The CDR3 DNA is TGCGCCAGCAGCTTGGCCGGGGGATTCCGGGGCCCGAATGAGCAGTTCTTC.

This chain connects TRBV2 to TRBJ1-2; 7 bases agree with TRBD1. CDR3 length: 14 residues. Germline trimming cut 6 bases from V and 6 bases from J; bases unmatched to any gene: 10. Per germline, CDR1 SNHLY and CDR2 FYNNEI. In DNA, the CDR3 is TGTGCCAGCAGGTTGACAGGGCGGCTCCATGGCTACACCTTC. Translation gives CASRLTGRLHGYTF.

The chain couples TRBV27 to TRBJ1-5; no reliable D call. Trimming pared 2 bases from V and 0 bases from J, leaving 14 bases between. Germline assignment: CDR1 MNHEY and CDR2 SMNVEV (reference sequence). CDR3 length: 17 residues. The DNA for the CDR3 is TGTGCCAGCAGTTTAATAGGCAGCCGACATAGCAATCAGCCCCAGCATTTT. It specifies CASSLIGSRHSNQPQHF.

This chain joins TRBV15 and TRBJ2-3; D gene uncertain. The length of the CDR3 is 15 residues. V was shortened by 3 bases and J by 0 bases, with 10 bases between the two germline ends. Germline assignment: CDR1 LNHNV and CDR2 YYDKDF (reference sequence). The CDR3 reads CATSSENPSTDTQYF. DNA for the CDR3: TGTGCCACCAGCAGCGAGAACCCTAGCACAGATACGCAGTATTTT.

The CDR3, as DNA: TGTGCCAGCAGCACAACAGGGGGCAACTATGGCTACACCTTC. It translates to CASSTTGGNYGYTF. The chain couples TRBV5-6 to TRBJ1-2; 9 bases line up with TRBD1. Trimming cost V 4 bases and J 2 bases; bases outside gene matches: 3. Germline V lookup: CDR1 SGHDT, CDR2 YYEEEE. The CDR3 has 14 residues. Full variable domain (missing parts from reference TRBV5-6 and TRBJ1-2): DAGVTQSPTHLIKTRGQQVTLRCSPKSGHDTVSWYQQALGQGPQFIFQYYEEEERQRGNFPDRFSGHQFPNYSSELNVNALLLGDSALYLCASSTTGGNYGYTFGSGTRLTVV.

The chain combines TRBV3-1 (or the pseudogene TRBV3-2) with TRBJ2-7; 7 nucleotides match TRBD1. J lost 12 bases, V lost 0 bases, and 8 bases had no gene match. Germline values: CDR1 LGHDT, CDR2 YNNKEL (reference sequence). The CDR3 contains 13 residues. DNA for the CDR3: TGTGCCAGCAGCCAAGAAGGGCGACAGGGTTGGTACTTC. It encodes CASSQEGRQGWYF.

This sequence joins TRBV7-3 and TRBJ2-1; D perhaps matches TRBD2 (5 bases). This CDR3 comprises 13 residues. Germline CDR1 and CDR2: SGHTA and FQGTGA. V lost 2 bases, J lost 7 bases, and 9 bases lay in between. The CDR3 loop reads CASSLDRGNEQFF. CDR3 nucleotides: TGTGCCAGCAGCTTAGATCGGGGTAATGAGCAGTTCTTC.

This clone was detected only once. J is TRBJ1-4 and V is TRBV5-1; 9 bases fit TRBD1. The trim removed 4 bases at V and 1 base at J, leaving 11 bases unmatched. The length of the CDR3 is 18 residues. Germline values: CDR1 SGHRS, CDR2 YFSETQ. The CDR3 sequence: CASSIRDRDQLTNEKLFF. CDR3 coding DNA: TGCGCCAGCAGCATCCGGGACAGGGATCAGTTAACTAATGAAAAACTGTTTTTT.

This sequence joins TRBV27 and TRBJ1-2; possible D gene TRBD1, 6 bases. The CDR3 is made up of 15 amino acids. From germline, CDR1 is MNHEY and CDR2 SMNVEV (reference sequence). Trimming pared 2 bases from V and 4 bases from J, leaving 14 bases between. The CDR3 loop is CASSLAPDRAYGYTF. For the CDR3, the DNA is TGTGCCAGCAGTTTAGCGCCGGACAGAGCCTATGGCTACACCTTC.

The rearrangement links TRBV19 to TRBJ2-7; D is perhaps TRBD2 (6 bases). V gave up 10 bases and J gave up 6 bases, with 19 bases separating them. The CDR3 has 13 residues. Per germline, CDR1 LNHDA and CDR2 SQIVND (reference sequence). CDR3: CATKGRGVSEQYF. As DNA, the CDR3 is TGTGCCACTAAGGGGCGGGGAGTCTCCGAGCAGTACTTC.

J is TRBJ2-5 and V is TRBV5-1, with 9 bases aligning to TRBD2. Germline V lookup: CDR1 SGHRS, CDR2 YFSETQ. The V segment lost 2 bases and the J segment 2 bases; nucleotides outside the gene matches: 16. The CDR3 spans 19 residues. The CDR3 reads CASSFRVTRTAGGQETQYF. Written as DNA, the CDR3 is TGCGCCAGCAGCTTCCGAGTTACGCGAACAGCGGGGGGTCAAGAGACCCAGTACTTC. Together with reference TRBV5-1 and TRBJ2-5, the CDR3 gives the full variable domain: KAGVTQTPRYLIKTRGQQVTLSCSPISGHRSVSWYQQTPGQGLQFLFEYFSETQRNKGNFPGRFSGRQFSNSRSEMNVSTLELGDSALYLCASSFRVTRTAGGQETQYFGPGTRLLVL.

This chain joins TRBV19 and TRBJ1-1, with unresolved D. V lost 6 bases and J 5 bases, leaving 10 bases between the germline ends. The CDR3 is 12 amino acids. Looked up from germline, CDR1 is LNHDA and CDR2 is SQIVND (reference sequence). CDR3 bases: TGTGCCAGTAGAGCAGAGGGTACTGAAGCTTTCTTT. Encoded protein: CASRAEGTEAFF.

The CDR3 coding sequence is TGTGCCAGCAGCAAAGACAGGGAGAACACTGAAGCTTTCTTT. Residues: CASSKDRENTEAFF. The chain combines TRBV7-9 with TRBJ1-1, with 7 bases lining up with TRBD1. Germline-derived CDR1 and CDR2 are SEHNR and FQNEAQ (reference sequence). The CDR3 is 14 amino acids. V shed 5 bases, J shed 1 base, and the junction held 4 bases outside the gene matches.

This chain uses TRBV4-2 with TRBJ1-1; a possible D gene is TRBD1 (5 bases). The V and J ends lost 2 bases and 5 bases respectively, with 9 bases between them. The germline CDR1 and CDR2 sequences are LGHNA and YNFKEQ. This CDR3 comprises 13 residues. The chain's CDR3 is CASSQLGDTEAFF. CDR3 nucleotide sequence: TGTGCCAGCAGCCAACTAGGGGATACTGAAGCTTTCTTT.

This chain uses TRBV28 with TRBJ2-1; 8 positions match TRBD1. CDR1 is MDHEN and CDR2 is SYDVKM in the germline V gene. With V trimmed by 6 bases and J by 2 bases, 3 bases remained unmatched. The CDR3 contains 14 residues. The CDR3 DNA sequence: TGTGCCAGCAGCCAGGGACAGGCCTACAATGAGCAGTTCTTC. Translating it yields CASSQGQAYNEQFF.

This clone was seen a single time. The rearrangement joins TRBV9 to TRBJ2-2, with 12 bases that match TRBD2. Unmatched junction bases numbered 4, after V lost 7 bases and J lost 6 bases. The length of the CDR3 is 14 residues. Germline CDR1 SGDLS, CDR2 YYNGEE. The CDR3 DNA sequence: TGTGCCAGCGGACTAGCGGGGAGGGCCGGGGAGCTGTTTTTT. Protein sequence: CASGLAGRAGELFF.

The chain carries TRBV24-1 and TRBJ1-2; D remains unclear. This CDR3 spans 14 amino acids. Trimming removed 2 bases from V and 5 bases from J, with 11 bases in between. CDR1 and CDR2 from the germline V gene are KGHDR and SFDVKD. This CDR3 reads CATSDSGERYGYTF. The CDR3 DNA reads as TGTGCCACCAGTGATTCCGGGGAAAGGTATGGCTACACCTTC.

The chain couples TRBV3-1 (or the pseudogene TRBV3-2) to TRBJ1-1, with D hard to call. This CDR3 is built from 14 residues. Trimming took 4 bases from V and 0 from J, leaving 9 bases between them. CDR1 and CDR2 (germline): LGHDT, YNNKEL (reference sequence). The CDR3 region has the DNA TGTGCCAGCAGCCTCAAGCGGGTGAACACTGAAGCTTTCTTT. Amino acid sequence: CASSLKRVNTEAFF.

The chain carries TRBV5-5 and TRBJ2-1; 10 nucleotides align to TRBD1. This CDR3 contains 14 residues. V shed 2 bases and J 8 bases; nucleotides not matched to a gene: 4. From germline, CDR1 is SGHKS and CDR2 YYEKEE (reference sequence). The CDR3 coding sequence is TGTGCCAGCAGCTTCGGGACAGGGGAGCATGAGCAGTTCTTC. Translation: CASSFGTGEHEQFF.

This clone has only one observation. The chain links TRBV19 to TRBJ2-1; the match to TRBD2 covers 11 bases. This CDR3 is 17 amino acids long. The J segment lost 11 bases and the V segment lost 3 bases, leaving 15 bases of the junction unmatched. The germline V gene has CDR1 LNHDA and CDR2 SQIVND (reference sequence). In DNA, the CDR3 is TGTGCCAGTAGTATTGGGTCAACGACTAGCGGGGCGGCTAAGCAGTTCTTC. This encodes CASSIGSTTSGAAKQFF.